This T cell receptor (beta chain) was recovered during a study of T cell changes during pregnancy in multiple sclerosis. CDR1 is MNHEY, CDR2 SVGAGI, per germline. With 6 bases removed from V and 0 bases from J, the gap between germline ends came to 6 bases. The CDR3 is 13 amino acids. Only in-frame clones appear in the TCRdb table, and some are missing; sequencing was by immunoSEQ multiplex PCR. The sample carries more than 80,000 clones, under 95% recorded once. The specimen comprised peripheral blood, sampled before pregnancy. The receptor was derived from a female donor with multiple sclerosis, enrolled in a pregnancy study. The chain uses TRBV6-5 and TRBJ2-1; D is unclear. CDR3 protein: CASRLDSYNEQFF. Written as DNA, the CDR3 is TGTGCCAGCAGATTAGACTCCTACAATGAGCAGTTCTTC.